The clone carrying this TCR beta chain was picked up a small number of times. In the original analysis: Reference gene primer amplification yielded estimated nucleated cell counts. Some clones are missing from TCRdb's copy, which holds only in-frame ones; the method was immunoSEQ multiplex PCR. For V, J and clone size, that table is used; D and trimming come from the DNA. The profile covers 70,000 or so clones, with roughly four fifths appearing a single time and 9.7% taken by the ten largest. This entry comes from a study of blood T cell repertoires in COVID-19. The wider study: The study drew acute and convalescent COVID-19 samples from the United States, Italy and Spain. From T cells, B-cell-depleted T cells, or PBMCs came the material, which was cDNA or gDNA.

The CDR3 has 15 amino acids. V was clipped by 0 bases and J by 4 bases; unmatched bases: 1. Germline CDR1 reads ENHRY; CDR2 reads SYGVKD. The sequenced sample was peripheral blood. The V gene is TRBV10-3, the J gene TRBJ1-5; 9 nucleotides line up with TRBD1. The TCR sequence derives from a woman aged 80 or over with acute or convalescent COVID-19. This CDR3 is CAISESGQGNQPQHF. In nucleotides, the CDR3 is TGTGCCATCAGTGAGTCTGGACAGGGGAATCAGCCCCAGCATTTT.